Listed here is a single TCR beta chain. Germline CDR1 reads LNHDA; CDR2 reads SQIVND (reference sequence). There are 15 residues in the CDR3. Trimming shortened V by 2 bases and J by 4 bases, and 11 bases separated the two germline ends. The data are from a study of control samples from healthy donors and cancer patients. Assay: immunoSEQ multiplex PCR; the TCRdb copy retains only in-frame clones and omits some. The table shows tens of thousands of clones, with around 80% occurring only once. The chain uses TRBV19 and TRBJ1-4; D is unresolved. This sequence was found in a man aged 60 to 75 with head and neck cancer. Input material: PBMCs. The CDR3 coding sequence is TGTGCCAGTAGTATAACGAGTCGGTATAATGAAAAACTGTTTTTT. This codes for CASSITSRYNEKLFF.